Below, 26 T cell receptor beta chains from the same sample are listed, as sequenced in a study of shared clonotypes between healthy human individuals. Naive CD8 cells were CD45RO-negative, positively selected for CCR7, excluding terminally differentiated effector memory CD45RA+ cells. Data came from immunoSEQ multiplex PCR; TCRdb stores just in-frame clones and leaves some out. This sample has about 2.1 million clones; about 93% occur once, and the top ten carry 1.5% to 2%. Material: naive CD8+ T cells from PBMCs. Source of these receptors: a man aged 18 to 30 in good health. Some clones in this sample may be carry-over from other donors' samples.

The chain links TRBV28 to TRBJ2-3, with D maybe TRBD1 (5 bases). This CDR3 is built from 15 residues. Germline V CDR1 and CDR2: MDHEN, SYDVKM. Deletions cut 4 bases from V and 8 bases from J, with 19 bases between. The DNA of the CDR3 is TGTGCCAGCAGTTCCCTGGACACGCTGGGGCGTACGCAGTATTTT. It yields the protein CASSSLDTLGRTQYF. The whole variable domain, filled in from reference TRBV28 and TRBJ2-3, reads DVKVTQSSRYLVKRTGEKVFLECVQDMDHENMFWYRQDPGLGLRLIYFSYDVKMKEKGDIPEGYSVSREKKERFSLILESASTNQTSMYLCASSSLDTLGRTQYFGPGTRLTVL.

This clone was seen a single time. This rearrangement joins TRBV7-2 to TRBJ2-5; 7 positions agree with TRBD1. J lost 3 bases, V lost 5 bases, and 6 bases had no gene match. The germline V gene has CDR1 SGHTA and CDR2 FQGNSA. This CDR3 contains 14 residues. The CDR3 DNA reads as TGTGCCAGCAGCACCCGACAGGGAGAAGAGACCCAGTACTTC. Translated: CASSTRQGEETQYF.

The J gene is TRBJ2-2, the V gene TRBV6-4; maybe TRBD2 (5 bases). The V end lost 3 bases, the J end lost 0 bases, and 14 bases lay between the germline ends. The germline V gene has CDR1 MRHNA and CDR2 SNTAGT. This CDR3 comprises 17 residues. This CDR3 reads CASSESSNSANTGELFF. The CDR3 bases are TGTGCCAGCAGTGAATCCTCGAATAGCGCGAACACCGGGGAGCTGTTTTTT.

This clone was seen only once. The chain has TRBV28 and TRBJ2-5; the D is unclear. The V gene lost 6 bases and the J gene lost 5 bases, with 19 bases spanning the gap. In germline, CDR1 is MDHEN, CDR2 SYDVKM. The CDR3 totals 15 residues. The CDR3, as DNA: TGTGCCAGCAGGTCGGAACGAGCCGTGACTGAGACCCAGTACTTC. Its protein product is CASRSERAVTETQYF.

V usage is TRBV27 and J usage is TRBJ2-3, with TRBD2 identical over 9 bases. CDR1 and CDR2 from the germline V gene are MNHEY and SMNVEV (reference sequence). The CDR3 contains 15 residues. V shed 6 bases, J shed 4 bases, and the junction held 8 bases outside the gene matches. This CDR3 reads CASRRLAGWADTQYF. CDR3 DNA: TGTGCCAGCAGGAGGCTAGCGGGGTGGGCAGATACGCAGTATTTT.

The V call is TRBV29-1, the J call TRBJ2-1; 11 positions agree with TRBD2. The germline V gene has CDR1 SQVTM and CDR2 ANQGSEA. The CDR3 covers 19 residues. Unmatched junction bases numbered 14, after V lost 1 base and J lost 3 bases. CDR3 protein: CSVEGLELAGVRGYNEQFF. CDR3 nucleotide sequence: TGCAGCGTTGAAGGTCTGGAACTAGCGGGAGTTAGGGGCTACAATGAGCAGTTCTTC.

This sequence joins TRBV29-1 and TRBJ1-1, with D possibly TRBD1 on 5 matching bases. V lost 6 bases to trimming and J lost 4 bases, with 15 bases between them. The CDR3 has 13 amino acids. Germline lookup yields CDR1 SQVTM and CDR2 ANQGSEA. CDR3 sequence: CSVVGDGSTEAFF. The CDR3 DNA sequence: TGCAGCGTAGTAGGGGACGGGAGCACTGAAGCTTTCTTT.

J is TRBJ1-1 and V is TRBV28, with D maybe TRBD1 (5 bases). The germline V gene has CDR1 MDHEN and CDR2 SYDVKM. Trimming stripped 7 bases from V and 1 base from J, with 16 bases between. CDR3 length equals 15 residues. The CDR3 DNA reads as TGTGCCAGCATAACATTGTGGGGGTGGAACACTGAAGCTTTCTTT. Translation: CASITLWGWNTEAFF.

The chain combines TRBV15 with TRBJ1-4; D possibly corresponds to TRBD1 (5 bases). V lost 3 bases and J lost 8, with 16 bases in between. There are 15 residues in the CDR3. Germline V gene data show CDR1 as LNHNV and CDR2 as YYDKDF (reference sequence). DNA of the CDR3: TGTGCCACCAGCAGCGAACTGACAGTCAGGGAAAAACTGTTTTTT. As protein: CATSSELTVREKLFF.

The chain has TRBV5-1 and TRBJ2-7; D gene ambiguous. Looked up from germline, CDR1 is SGHRS and CDR2 is YFSETQ. V gave up 0 bases and J gave up 2 bases, with 15 bases separating them. This CDR3 region has 16 residues. CDR3: CASSLAAEIIPYEQYF. In DNA form, the CDR3 reads TGCGCCAGCAGCTTGGCGGCAGAAATTATCCCCTACGAGCAGTACTTC.

The chain recombines TRBV5-6 with TRBJ2-7, with a possible D match to TRBD1 (7 bases). Germline loops: CDR1 SGHDT, CDR2 YYEEEE. V was cut by 4 bases and J by 1 base, with 15 bases left in between. The CDR3 is 15 residues long. The CDR3 loop reads CASSRRGLVSYEQYF. For the CDR3, the DNA is TGTGCCAGCAGCCGGAGGGGGCTAGTTTCCTACGAGCAGTACTTC.

CDR3 sequence: CASSIVGSYTGELFF. For the CDR3, the DNA is TGTGCCAGTAGTATAGTCGGCAGCTACACCGGGGAGCTGTTTTTT. V is TRBV19 and J is TRBJ2-2, with no clear D. The V end lost 1 base, the J end lost 3 bases, and 9 bases lay between the germline ends. The CDR3 is 15 residues long. Germline CDR1 LNHDA, CDR2 SQIVND (reference sequence). Based on the CDR3 plus reference TRBV19 and TRBJ2-2, the full variable domain is DGGITQSPKYLFRKEGQNVTLSCEQNLNHDAMYWYRQDPGQGLRLIYYSQIVNDFQKGDIAEGYSVSREKKESFPLTVTSAQKNPTAFYLCASSIVGSYTGELFFGEGSRLTVL.

The J gene is TRBJ2-7, the V gene TRBV14; 10 bases are shared with TRBD1. Losses at the gene ends were 1 base for V and 3 bases for J; bases not matched to a gene: 6. The length of the CDR3 is 16 residues. CDR1 is SGHDN and CDR2 is FVKESK in the germline V gene. The DNA for the CDR3 is TGTGCCAGCAGCCAAGTGCCCCGGGACAGGGGCTACGAGCAGTACTTC. Translation gives CASSQVPRDRGYEQYF.

This chain links TRBV29-1 with TRBJ1-1; D call uncertain. Trimming took off 4 bases at V and 7 bases at J, with 16 bases between the two ends. Germline V gene sequence: CDR1 SQVTM, CDR2 ANQGSEA. The CDR3 spans 13 residues. The CDR3, as DNA: TGCAGCGTTGGAGCCAATTATGATCATGAAGCTTTCTTT. It codes for CSVGANYDHEAFF.

The J gene is TRBJ1-5, the V gene TRBV4-1; TRBD1 might be the D (5 bases). This CDR3 has 17 residues. The germline V and J ends were trimmed by 1 base and 9 bases, with 22 bases remaining between them. Germline loops: CDR1 MGHRA, CDR2 YSYEKL. The CDR3 sequence: CASSQVWGRAKGPPQHF. CDR3 DNA sequence: TGCGCCAGCAGCCAAGTTTGGGGCAGGGCCAAGGGGCCGCCCCAGCATTTT.

The chain links TRBV15 to TRBJ2-4; D is uncertain. The germline gives CDR1 LNHNV, CDR2 YYDKDF (reference sequence). Deletions cut 1 base from V and 3 bases from J, with 7 bases between. The CDR3 runs to 14 residues. CDR3 sequence (DNA): TGTGCCACCAGCAGAGTGTGGGGCAAAAACATTCAGTACTTC. Protein sequence: CATSRVWGKNIQYF.

J is TRBJ2-3 and V is TRBV7-6; D uncertain. Germline CDR1 SGHVS, CDR2 FNYEAQ. This CDR3 region has 13 residues. The V end lost 2 bases, the J end lost 3 bases, and 6 bases lay between the germline ends. In nucleotides, the CDR3 is TGTGCCAGCAGCTTATGGGTTACAGATACGCAGTATTTT. Translating it yields CASSLWVTDTQYF.

This clone showed up just once. The J gene is TRBJ2-1, the V gene TRBV27; 9 bases match TRBD2. The germline gives CDR1 MNHEY, CDR2 SMNVEV (reference sequence). V was clipped by 5 bases and J by 0 bases; unmatched bases: 17. The CDR3 length is 20 residues. The CDR3 sequence is CASSPRGRLAEGGSYNEQFF. CDR3 bases: TGTGCCAGCAGTCCGAGGGGTCGACTAGCGGAGGGGGGCTCCTACAATGAGCAGTTCTTC.

The chain uses TRBV6-6 and TRBJ1-1; D is perhaps TRBD1 (6 bases). This CDR3 region has 15 residues. V lost 5 bases and J 3 bases, leaving 16 bases between the germline ends. Per germline, CDR1 MNHNY and CDR2 SVGAGI (reference sequence). The CDR3 spells CASSQAGAADTEAFF. CDR3 nucleotides: TGTGCCAGCAGTCAGGCAGGGGCGGCTGACACTGAAGCTTTCTTT.

The V gene is TRBV28, the J gene TRBJ2-3, with D possibly being TRBD2 (5 bases). Germline loops: CDR1 MDHEN, CDR2 SYDVKM. The CDR3 contains 15 residues. V lost 2 bases and J lost 2, with 11 bases in between. CDR3 DNA sequence: TGTGCCAGCAGTTTAGAGCGGAGGTACACAGATACGCAGTATTTT. It codes for CASSLERRYTDTQYF.

The chain uses TRBV9 and TRBJ1-3; D might be TRBD1 (6 bases). The germline CDR1 and CDR2 sequences are SGDLS and YYNGEE. The V gene lost 2 bases and the J gene lost 4 bases, with 16 bases spanning the gap. The CDR3 sequence is 16 residues long. CDR3 coding DNA: TGTGCCAGCAGCGTGAACAGGGTGACGGGAGGAAACACCATATATTTT. Amino acids: CASSVNRVTGGNTIYF.

In its sample, this clone was seen once. The gene calls are TRBV27 and TRBJ2-7; no definite D call. This CDR3 has 13 residues. The V gene's germline CDR1 is MNHEY and CDR2 SMNVEV (reference sequence). Between the trimmed V and J ends, which lost 3 bases and 7 bases, there was a span of 13 bases. CDR3 amino acids: CASSFAVGSEQYF. In DNA form, the CDR3 reads TGTGCCAGCAGTTTCGCCGTGGGGTCAGAGCAGTACTTC.

In the case of this clone: Distinct nucleotide sequences in the sample also encode this CDR3. This CDR3 is CASSPLAGGTDTQYF. The CDR3 DNA reads as TGTGCCAGCAGTCCCTTAGCGGGAGGTACAGATACGCAGTATTTT. The chain joins TRBV27 to TRBJ2-3; 10 nucleotides align to TRBD2. CDR1 MNHEY and CDR2 SMNVEV come from the germline V gene (reference sequence). This CDR3 is 15 amino acids long. J was trimmed by 3 bases and V by 5 bases; bases with no gene match: 5.

The chain is built from TRBV19 and TRBJ1-5, with TRBD1 identical over 9 bases. Germline CDR1 reads LNHDA; CDR2 reads SQIVND (reference sequence). The CDR3 spans 14 residues. The V segment lost 5 bases and the J segment 5 bases; nucleotides outside the gene matches: 4. As DNA, the CDR3 is TGTGCCAGTAGTCCGTGGACAGGGGATCAGCCCCAGCATTTT. Translation: CASSPWTGDQPQHF.

The J gene is TRBJ1-4, the V gene TRBV6-5; TRBD1 aligns across 7 bases. This CDR3 is 15 amino acids long. The germline V gene encodes CDR1 MNHEY and CDR2 SVGAGI. V trimming: 5 bases; J trimming: 7 bases; junction bases outside the gene matches: 10. For the CDR3, the DNA is TGTGCCAGCAGTCCCGGACAGGCCCCCGGTGAAAAACTGTTTTTT. This translates into CASSPGQAPGEKLFF.

This clone was seen a few times. V gene TRBV4-2 combines with J gene TRBJ1-5; possibly TRBD1 for D (5 bases). Germline V gene lookup returns CDR1 LGHNA and CDR2 YNFKEQ. The CDR3 consists of 15 residues. The V end was cut by 0 bases, the J end by 4 bases, with 10 bases between. CDR3 nucleotides: TGTGCCAGCAGCCAAGATCAAGGGGCTAATCAGCCCCAGCATTTT. Residues: CASSQDQGANQPQHF.